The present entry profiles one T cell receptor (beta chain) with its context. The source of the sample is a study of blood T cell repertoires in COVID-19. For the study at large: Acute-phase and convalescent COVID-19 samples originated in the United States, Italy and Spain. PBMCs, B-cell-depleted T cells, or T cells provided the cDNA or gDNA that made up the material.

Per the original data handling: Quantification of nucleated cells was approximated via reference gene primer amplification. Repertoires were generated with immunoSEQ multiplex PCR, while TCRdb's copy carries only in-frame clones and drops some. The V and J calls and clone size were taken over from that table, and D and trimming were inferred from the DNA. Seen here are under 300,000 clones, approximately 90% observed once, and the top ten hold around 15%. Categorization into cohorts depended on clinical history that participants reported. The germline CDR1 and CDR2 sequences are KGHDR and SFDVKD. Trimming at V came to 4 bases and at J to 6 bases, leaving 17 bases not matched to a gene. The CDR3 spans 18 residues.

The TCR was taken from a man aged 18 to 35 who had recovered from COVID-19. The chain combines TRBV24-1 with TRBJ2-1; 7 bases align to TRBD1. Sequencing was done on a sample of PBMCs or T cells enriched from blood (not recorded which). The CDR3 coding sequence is TGTGCCACCAGTGACCGAAGCATCGACAGGGTAAAGCGCAATGAGCAGTTCTTC. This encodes CATSDRSIDRVKRNEQFF.